The rows below give T cell receptor beta chains drawn from one sample of a study of CD8 T cells in ankylosing spondylitis. TCRdb analysed the 5' RACE reads with MiXCR anew, one entry per CDR3 protein. There are roughly 440,000 distinct CDR3 sequences in the sample; roughly 15% occur only once, and 1% lies in the top ten. The source material was blood, either unsorted or a sorted T cell fraction (not recorded which). These receptor sequences come from a male donor with ankylosing spondylitis. The CDR3 runs from the conserved cysteine through the conserved F or W. D genes are given only for firm matches. Size values are once, few and many counts, or a class for expanded clones, and some rows have none.

>few|-|TRBV10-1|13|TRBJ2-3
CASTEDRTDTQYF
TGCGCCAGCACCGAGGACCGCACAGATACGCAGTATTTT
>-|TRBD2|TRBV20-1|14|TRBJ2-1
CSAPSPISGRARFF
TGCAGTGCCCCCAGCCCTATTAGCGGGAGGGCGCGGTTCTTC
>-|-|TRBV6-1|14|TRBJ2-1
CASRQKSRYNEQFF
TGTGCCAGCAGGCAAAAGTCGAGGTACAATGAGCAGTTCTTC
>-|-|TRBV20-1|15|TRBJ2-2
CSARGGGWSAGELFF
TGCAGTGCTAGGGGGGGCGGCTGGTCAGCCGGGGAGCTGTTTTTT
>few|TRBD2|TRBV5-1|17|TRBJ2-1
CASSLAFREGLFDEQFF
TGCGCCAGCAGCTTGGCCTTTCGGGAGGGCCTCTTCGATGAGCAGTTCTTC
>-|-|TRBV10-3|14|TRBJ2-3
CAISEIGSTDTQYF
TGTGCCATCAGTGAAATAGGCAGCACAGATACGCAGTATTTT
>many|-|TRBV12-3/TRBV12-4|15|TRBJ1-1
CASSSQSTPNTEAFF
TGTGCCAGCAGTTCCCAGTCGACCCCGAACACTGAAGCTTTCTTT
>-|TRBD2|TRBV12-3/TRBV12-4|17|TRBJ2-3
CASSPGTSGRWADTQYF
TGTGCCAGCAGTCCAGGCACTAGCGGGAGATGGGCAGATACGCAGTATTTT
>-|-|TRBV7-2|12|TRBJ2-1
CASSLDYGEQFF
TGTGCCAGCAGCCTAGACTACGGTGAGCAGTTCTTC
>few|-|TRBV7-8|12|TRBJ1-5
CASSPGGPTQHF
TGTGCCAGCAGCCCCGGTGGGCCGACCCAGCATTTT
>many|TRBD1|TRBV29-1|16|TRBJ2-5
CSVAGTGAGRQETQYF
TGCAGCGTTGCCGGGACAGGGGCCGGTAGGCAAGAGACCCAGTACTTC
>few|-|TRBV7-2|16|TRBJ2-1
CASSPKLGGLGNEQFF
TGTGCCAGCAGCCCGAAATTGGGGGGTTTGGGCAATGAGCAGTTCTTC
>few|TRBD1|TRBV18|15|TRBJ2-3
CASTQGAPGTDTQYF
TGTGCCAGTACACAGGGGGCTCCTGGCACAGATACGCAGTATTTT
>once|-|TRBV18|12|TRBJ2-1
CASSSQGSEQFF
TGTGCCAGCTCCTCACAGGGATCTGAGCAGTTCTTC
>few|TRBD2|TRBV20-1|14|TRBJ2-1
CSATSLGGFNEQFF
TGCAGTGCTACCTCCCTGGGGGGGTTCAATGAGCAGTTCTTC
>-|TRBD1|TRBV5-5|14|TRBJ2-1
CASSPGQRLYEQFF
TGTGCCAGCAGCCCGGGACAGCGATTGTATGAGCAGTTCTTC
>-|-|TRBV29-1|12|TRBJ2-5
CSHSGGAETQYF
TGCAGCCACTCTGGGGGCGCGGAGACCCAGTACTTC
>-|TRBD1|TRBV5-1|16|TRBJ1-1
CASSRRTGGGSTEAFF
TGCGCCAGCAGCAGAAGGACAGGGGGAGGCAGCACTGAAGCTTTCTTT
>-|TRBD1|TRBV19|17|TRBJ2-2
CASSGPRDRENTGELFF
TGTGCCAGTAGCGGACCCCGGGACAGAGAGAACACCGGGGAGCTGTTTTTT
>few|TRBD2|TRBV4-2|16|TRBJ2-7
CASSQLPSGSNHEQYF
TGTGCCAGCAGCCAACTACCTAGCGGGAGTAACCACGAGCAGTACTTC
>few|-|TRBV7-9|15|TRBJ1-3
CASSSRENSGNTIYF
TGTGCCAGCAGCTCCAGAGAAAACTCTGGAAACACCATATATTTT
>-|TRBD1|TRBV20-1|10|TRBJ1-2
CSRGDDGYTF
TGCAGCAGGGGGGACGATGGCTACACCTTC
>-|-|TRBV7-9|16|TRBJ1-1
CASSLLRPNGNTEAFF
TGTGCCAGCAGCTTACTGCGGCCGAATGGGAACACTGAAGCTTTCTTT
>few|-|TRBV20-1|12|TRBJ2-4
CSASPGADIQYF
TGCAGTGCTAGTCCGGGGGCGGACATTCAGTACTTC